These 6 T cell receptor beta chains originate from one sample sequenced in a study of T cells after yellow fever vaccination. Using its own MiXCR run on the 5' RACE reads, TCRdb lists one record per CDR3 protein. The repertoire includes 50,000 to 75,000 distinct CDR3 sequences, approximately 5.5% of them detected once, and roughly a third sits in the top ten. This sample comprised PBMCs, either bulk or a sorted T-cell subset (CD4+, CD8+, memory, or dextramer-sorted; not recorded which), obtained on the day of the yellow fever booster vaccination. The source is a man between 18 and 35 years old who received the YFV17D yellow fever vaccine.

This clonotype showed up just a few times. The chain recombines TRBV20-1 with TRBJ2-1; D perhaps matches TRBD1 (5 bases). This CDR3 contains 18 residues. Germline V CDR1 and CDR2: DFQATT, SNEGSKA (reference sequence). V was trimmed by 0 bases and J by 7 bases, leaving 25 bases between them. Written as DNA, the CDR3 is TGCAGTGCTAGAGAACTTTCGAGCGACAGCCTGATTTTGAATGAGCAGTTCTTC. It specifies CSARELSSDSLILNEQFF.

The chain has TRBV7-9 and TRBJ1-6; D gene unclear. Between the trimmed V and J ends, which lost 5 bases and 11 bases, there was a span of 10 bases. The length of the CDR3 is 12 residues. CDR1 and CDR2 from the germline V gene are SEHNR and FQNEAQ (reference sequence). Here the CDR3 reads CASSHGNPPLHF. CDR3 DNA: TGTGCCAGCAGCCACGGGAATCCACCCCTCCACTTT.

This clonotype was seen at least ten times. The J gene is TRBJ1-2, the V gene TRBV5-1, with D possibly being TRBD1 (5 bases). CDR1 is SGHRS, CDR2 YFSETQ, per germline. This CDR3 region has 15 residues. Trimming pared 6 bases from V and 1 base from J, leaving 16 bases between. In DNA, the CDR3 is TGCGCCAGCAATCCTCATTTGGACAATAACTATGGCTACACCTTC. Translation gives CASNPHLDNNYGYTF.

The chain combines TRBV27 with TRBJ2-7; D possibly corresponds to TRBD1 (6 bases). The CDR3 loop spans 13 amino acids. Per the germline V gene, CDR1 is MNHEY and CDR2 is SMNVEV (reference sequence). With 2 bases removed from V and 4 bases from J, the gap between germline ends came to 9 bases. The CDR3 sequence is CASSLKDRYEQYV. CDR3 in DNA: TGTGCCAGCAGTTTAAAGGACAGATACGAGCAGTACGTC.

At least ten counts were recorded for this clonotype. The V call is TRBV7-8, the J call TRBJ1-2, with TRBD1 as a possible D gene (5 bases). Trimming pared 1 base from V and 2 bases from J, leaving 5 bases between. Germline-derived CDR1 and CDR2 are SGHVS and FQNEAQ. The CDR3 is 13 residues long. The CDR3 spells CASSLGQNYGYTF. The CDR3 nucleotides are TGTGCCAGCAGCTTAGGACAGAACTATGGCTACACCTTC. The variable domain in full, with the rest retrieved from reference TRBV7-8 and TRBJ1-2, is GAGVSQSPRYKVAKRGQDVALRCDPISGHVSLFWYQQALGQGPEFLTYFQNEAQLDKSGLPSDRFFAERPEGSVSTLKIQRTQQEDSAVYLCASSLGQNYGYTFGSGTRLTVV.

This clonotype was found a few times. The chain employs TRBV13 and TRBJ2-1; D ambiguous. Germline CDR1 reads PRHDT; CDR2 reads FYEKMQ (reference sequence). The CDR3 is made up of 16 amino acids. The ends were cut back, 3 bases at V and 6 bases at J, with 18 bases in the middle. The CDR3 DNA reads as TGTGCCAGCAGCTTGGGCTGGATAGTCAGTGGCAATGAGCAGTTCTTC. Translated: CASSLGWIVSGNEQFF.